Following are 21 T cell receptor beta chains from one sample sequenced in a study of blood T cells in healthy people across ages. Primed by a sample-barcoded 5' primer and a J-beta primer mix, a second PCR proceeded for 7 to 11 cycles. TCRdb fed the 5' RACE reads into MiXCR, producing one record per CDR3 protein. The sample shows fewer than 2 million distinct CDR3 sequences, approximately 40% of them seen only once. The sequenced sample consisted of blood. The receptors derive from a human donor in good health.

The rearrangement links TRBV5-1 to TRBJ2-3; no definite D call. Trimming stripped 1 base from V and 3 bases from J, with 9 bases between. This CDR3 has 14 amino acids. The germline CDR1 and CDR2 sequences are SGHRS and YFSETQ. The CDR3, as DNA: TGCGCCAGCAGCTTGACCGTAACGACAGATACGCAGTATTTT. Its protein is CASSLTVTTDTQYF.

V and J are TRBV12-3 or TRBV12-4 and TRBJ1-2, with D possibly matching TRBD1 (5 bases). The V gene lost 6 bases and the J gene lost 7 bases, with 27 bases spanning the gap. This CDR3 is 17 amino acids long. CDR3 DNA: TGTGCCAGCAGCTTGTCGATCTTCCCTCAGACCACAGGTGGCTACACCTTC. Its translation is CASSLSIFPQTTGGYTF.

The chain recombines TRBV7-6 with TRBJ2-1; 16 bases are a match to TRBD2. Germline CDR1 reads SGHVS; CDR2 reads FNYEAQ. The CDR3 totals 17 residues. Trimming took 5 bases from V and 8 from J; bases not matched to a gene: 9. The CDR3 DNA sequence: TGTGCCAGCAGCCAAGGGACTAGCGGGGGGGCCGTGCATGAGCAGTTCTTC. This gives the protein CASSQGTSGGAVHEQFF.

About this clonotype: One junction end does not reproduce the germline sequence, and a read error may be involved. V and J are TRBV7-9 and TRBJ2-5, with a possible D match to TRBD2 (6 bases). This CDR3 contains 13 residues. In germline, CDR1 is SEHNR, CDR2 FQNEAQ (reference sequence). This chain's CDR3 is CASSWGVRDEQYF. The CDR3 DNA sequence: TGTGCTAGCAGCTGGGGGGTACGGGATGAGCAGTACTTC.

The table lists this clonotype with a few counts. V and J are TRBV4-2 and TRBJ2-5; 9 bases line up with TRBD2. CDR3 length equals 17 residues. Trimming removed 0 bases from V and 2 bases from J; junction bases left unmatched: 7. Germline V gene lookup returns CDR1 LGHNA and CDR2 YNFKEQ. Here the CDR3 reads CASSQDEASGVQETQYF. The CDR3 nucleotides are TGTGCCAGCAGCCAAGATGAGGCTAGCGGGGTTCAAGAGACCCAGTACTTC.

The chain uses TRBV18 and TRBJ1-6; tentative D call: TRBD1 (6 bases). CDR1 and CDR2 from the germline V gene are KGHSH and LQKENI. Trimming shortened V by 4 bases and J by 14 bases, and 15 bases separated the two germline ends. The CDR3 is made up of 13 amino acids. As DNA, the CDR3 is TGTGCCAGCTCACTGGACAGCCGAGAGACCCTCCACTTT. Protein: CASSLDSRETLHF.

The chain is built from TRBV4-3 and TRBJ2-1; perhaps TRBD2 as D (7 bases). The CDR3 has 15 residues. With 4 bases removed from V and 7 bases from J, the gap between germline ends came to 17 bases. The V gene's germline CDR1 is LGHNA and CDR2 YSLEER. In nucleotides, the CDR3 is TGCGCCAGCAGCCCAGGGGAGGGTTTTGATAATGAGCAGTTCTTC. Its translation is CASSPGEGFDNEQFF.

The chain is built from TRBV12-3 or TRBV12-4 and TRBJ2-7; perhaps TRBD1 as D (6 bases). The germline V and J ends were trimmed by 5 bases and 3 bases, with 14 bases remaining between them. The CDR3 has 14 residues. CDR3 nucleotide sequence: TGTGCCAGCAGTCACACAGGGCAGCGCTACGAGCAGTACTTC. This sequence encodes CASSHTGQRYEQYF.

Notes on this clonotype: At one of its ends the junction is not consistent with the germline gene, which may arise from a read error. DNA of the CDR3: TGTGCCAGCGGAGCGGGGGGACGCACAGATACGCTGTATTTT. Its translation: CASGAGGRTDTLYF. The chain employs TRBV12-3 or TRBV12-4 and TRBJ2-3; 9 bases are shared with TRBD2. The CDR3 spans 14 residues.

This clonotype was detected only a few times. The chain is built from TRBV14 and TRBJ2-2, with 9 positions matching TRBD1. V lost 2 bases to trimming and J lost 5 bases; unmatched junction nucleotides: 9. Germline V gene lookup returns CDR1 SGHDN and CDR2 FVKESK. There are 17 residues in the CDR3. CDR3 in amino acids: CASSQNRNRGRTGELFF. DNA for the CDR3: TGTGCCAGCAGCCAAAATCGGAACAGGGGGCGGACCGGGGAGCTGTTTTTT.

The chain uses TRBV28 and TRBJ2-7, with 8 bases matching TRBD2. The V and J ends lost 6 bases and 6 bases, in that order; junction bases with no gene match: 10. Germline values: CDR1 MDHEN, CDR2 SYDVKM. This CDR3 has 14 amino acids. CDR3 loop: CASSDTGLVLEQYF. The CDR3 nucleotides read TGTGCCAGCAGCGATACGGGACTAGTCCTCGAGCAGTACTTC.

CDR3 bases: TGTGCCAGCAATTTCCCGACAGCTAGCAATCAGCCCCAGCATTTT. As protein: CASNFPTASNQPQHF. The gene calls are TRBV28 and TRBJ1-5; weak D call: TRBD1 (5 bases). This CDR3 has 15 residues. Per germline, CDR1 MDHEN and CDR2 SYDVKM. Trimming removed 7 bases at V and 0 bases at J, with 13 bases between. The entire variable domain, with the rest obtained from reference TRBV28 and TRBJ1-5, is as follows: DVKVTQSSRYLVKRTGEKVFLECVQDMDHENMFWYRQDPGLGLRLIYFSYDVKMKEKGDIPEGYSVSREKKERFSLILESASTNQTSMYLCASNFPTASNQPQHFGDGTRLSIL.

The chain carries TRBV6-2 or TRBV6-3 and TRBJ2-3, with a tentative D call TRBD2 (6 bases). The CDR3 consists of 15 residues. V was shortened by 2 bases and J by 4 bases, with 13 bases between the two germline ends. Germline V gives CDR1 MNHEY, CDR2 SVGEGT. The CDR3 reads CASSYATREADTQYF. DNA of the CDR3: TGTGCCAGCAGTTACGCGACTAGGGAGGCAGATACGCAGTATTTT.

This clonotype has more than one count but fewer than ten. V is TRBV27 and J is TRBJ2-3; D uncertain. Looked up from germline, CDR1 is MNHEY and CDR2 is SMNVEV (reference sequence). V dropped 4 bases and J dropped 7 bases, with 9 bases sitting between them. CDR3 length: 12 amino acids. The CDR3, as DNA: TGTGCCAGCAGTTCATCGTCAAATACGCAGTATTTT. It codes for CASSSSSNTQYF.

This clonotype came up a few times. The CDR3 coding sequence is TGTGCCAGCAGCCAGATTGCCCCATCACAAACGTATTTT. It encodes CASSQIAPSQTYF. V usage is TRBV7-9 and J usage is TRBJ2-3, with unresolved D. There are 13 residues in the CDR3. CDR1 SEHNR and CDR2 FQNEAQ come from the germline V gene (reference sequence). Trimming cost V 5 bases and J 14 bases, with 20 bases left between them.

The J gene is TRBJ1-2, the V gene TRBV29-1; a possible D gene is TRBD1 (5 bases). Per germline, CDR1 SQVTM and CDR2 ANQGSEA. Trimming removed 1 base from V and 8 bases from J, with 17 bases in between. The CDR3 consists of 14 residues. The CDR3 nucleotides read TGCAGCGTTGAAGGATTAGGGACGGGGTACGGCTACACCTTC. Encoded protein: CSVEGLGTGYGYTF. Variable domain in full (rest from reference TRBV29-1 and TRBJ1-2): SAVISQKPSRDICQRGTSLTIQCQVDSQVTMMFWYRQQPGQSLTLIATANQGSEATYESGFVIDKFPISRPNLTFSTLTVSNMSPEDSSIYLCSVEGLGTGYGYTFGSGTRLTVV.

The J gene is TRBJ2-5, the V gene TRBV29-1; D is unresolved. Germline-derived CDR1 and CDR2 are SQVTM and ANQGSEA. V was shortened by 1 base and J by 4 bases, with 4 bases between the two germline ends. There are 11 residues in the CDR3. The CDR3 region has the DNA TGCAGCGTTGAAGGGGCAGAGACCCAGTACTTC. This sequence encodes CSVEGAETQYF.

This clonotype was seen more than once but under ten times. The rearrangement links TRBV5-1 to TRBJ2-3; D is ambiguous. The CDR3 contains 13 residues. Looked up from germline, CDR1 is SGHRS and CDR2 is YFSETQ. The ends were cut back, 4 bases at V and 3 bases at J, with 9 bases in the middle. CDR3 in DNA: TGCGCCAGCAGCCCTCAGGTAACAGATACGCAGTATTTT. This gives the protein CASSPQVTDTQYF.

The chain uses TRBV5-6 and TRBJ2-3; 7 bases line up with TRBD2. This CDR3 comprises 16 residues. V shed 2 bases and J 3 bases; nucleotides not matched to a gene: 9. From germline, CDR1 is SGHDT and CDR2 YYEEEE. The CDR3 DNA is TGTGCCAGCAGCTTCACCGCGGGGGATGGGACAGATACGCAGTATTTT. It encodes CASSFTAGDGTDTQYF.

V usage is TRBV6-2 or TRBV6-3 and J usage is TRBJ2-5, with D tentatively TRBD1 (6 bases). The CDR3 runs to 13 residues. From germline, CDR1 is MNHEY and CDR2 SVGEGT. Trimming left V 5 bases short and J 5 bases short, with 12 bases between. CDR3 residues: CASSRRGMETQYF. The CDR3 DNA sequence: TGTGCCAGCAGTCGCAGGGGAATGGAGACCCAGTACTTC.

CDR3 in amino acids: CASIWHMNTEAFF. CDR3 DNA: TGTGCCAGCATTTGGCACATGAACACTGAAGCTTTCTTT. The J gene is TRBJ1-1, the V gene TRBV6-2 or TRBV6-3, with no clear D. This CDR3 is built from 13 residues. Trimming left V 7 bases short and J 0 bases short, with 9 bases between. The germline V gene encodes CDR1 MNHEY and CDR2 SVGEGT.